The rows below give T cell receptor beta chains drawn from one sample of a study of blood T cell repertoires in COVID-19. Profiling relied on immunoSEQ multiplex PCR, and the TCRdb table lists in-frame clones only, not all of them. The table shows more than 85,000 clones, with 70% to 90% occurring only once. Sequencing used peripheral blood. The receptors originated from a human donor with COVID-19, enrolled during active disease. The donor label of this sample is uncertain. CDR3s include the opening cysteine and the closing phenylalanine or tryptophan. A D gene is named only where the DNA matches it firmly. Where a row states a size, it is once, few, many or the class of an expanded clone; other rows omit it.

abundance,d_gene,j_gene,v_gene,CDR3aa,CDR3nt
-,-,TRBJ1-1,TRBV12-3/TRBV12-4,CASSQVNTEAFF,TGTGCCAGCTCTCAGGTGAACACTGAAGCTTTCTTT
-,-,TRBJ1-1,TRBV6-5,CATHRESNTEAFF,TGTGCCACCCACAGGGAGAGTAACACTGAAGCTTTCTTT
-,TRBD2,TRBJ2-2,TRBV11-2,CASSSRLAGETGELFF,TGTGCCAGCAGCTCTAGACTAGCGGGGGAAACCGGGGAGCTGTTTTTT
-,-,TRBJ2-1,TRBV5-1,CASSFAGAIYNEQFF,TGCGCCAGCAGCTTTGCGGGGGCGATTTACAATGAGCAGTTCTTC
-,TRBD1,TRBJ1-2,TRBV30,CAWRMDRAHGYTF,TGTGCCTGGAGAATGGACAGGGCGCATGGCTACACCTTC
-,-,TRBJ2-5,TRBV7-2,CASSPRRVAVKETQYF,TGTGCCAGCAGCCCCCGGAGGGTAGCGGTAAAAGAGACCCAGTACTTC
few,TRBD1,TRBJ1-1,TRBV7-8,CAIALGGQGEHNTEAFF,TGTGCCATCGCCCTGGGTGGGCAGGGGGAACATAACACTGAAGCTTTCTTT
-,TRBD1,TRBJ2-2,TRBV5-1,CASSWDSSTNTGELFF,TGCGCCAGCAGCTGGGACAGCTCTACGAACACCGGGGAGCTGTTTTTT
-,TRBD2,TRBJ2-7,TRBV7-9,CASSPGTTLSEQYF,TGTGCCAGCAGCCCCGGGACTACTCTCAGCGAGCAGTACTTC
-,-,TRBJ1-1,TRBV5-1,CASRATGRNTEAFF,TGCGCCAGCAGGGCGACAGGTCGGAACACTGAAGCTTTCTTT
-,-,TRBJ1-4,TRBV19,CASSMRTATNEKLFF,TGTGCCAGTAGTATGAGGACAGCAACTAATGAAAAACTGTTTTTT
-,-,TRBJ1-1,TRBV5-4,CASRPSLAGNTEAFF,TGTGCCAGCAGACCCTCCTTGGCAGGGAACACTGAAGCTTTCTTT
-,TRBD2,TRBJ2-3,TRBV10-2,CASSESGTSGDPDTQYF,TGCGCCAGCAGTGAGTCCGGGACTAGCGGAGATCCAGATACGCAGTATTTT
-,-,TRBJ1-6,TRBV27,CASSLGPNSPLHF,TGTGCCAGCAGTTTAGGGCCAAATTCACCCCTCCACTTT
-,-,TRBJ1-1,TRBV11-2,CASSPTGGNTEAFF,TGTGCCAGCAGCCCAACCGGGGGGAACACTGAAGCTTTCTTT
-,TRBD1,TRBJ2-1,TRBV19,CASSIRDREFNEQFF,TGTGCCAGTAGTATCCGGGACAGAGAGTTCAATGAGCAGTTCTTC
-,-,TRBJ1-4,TRBV6-5,CASSYGRASEKLFF,TGTGCCAGCAGTTATGGCAGGGCGAGTGAAAAACTGTTTTTT
-,-,TRBJ2-7,TRBV6-5,CASSYSATGGYEQYF,TGTGCCAGCAGTTACTCGGCAACCGGGGGCTACGAGCAGTACTTC
few,-,TRBJ1-6,TRBV2,CASSETGREDSPLHF,TGTGCCAGCAGTGAAACAGGTCGAGAGGATTCACCCCTCCACTTT
once,-,TRBJ2-3,TRBV12-5,CASGISGTDTQYF,TGTGCTAGTGGAATAAGCGGCACAGATACGCAGTATTTT
-,TRBD1,TRBJ1-3,TRBV5-4,CASSQTGQAHSGNTIYF,TGTGCCAGCAGCCAAACGGGACAGGCTCACTCTGGAAACACCATATATTTT
medium-sized,TRBD1,TRBJ1-5,TRBV4-1,CASSQEDRGRQPQHF,TGCGCCAGCAGCCAAGAAGATAGGGGGCGACAGCCCCAGCATTTT
-,-,TRBJ2-1,TRBV7-2,CASSIDGDYNEQFF,TGTGCCAGCAGCATCGACGGGGATTACAATGAGCAGTTCTTC
-,-,TRBJ1-1,TRBV9,CASSVVPEQGEAFF,TGTGCCAGCAGCGTAGTGCCGGAACAGGGTGAAGCTTTCTTT
-,-,TRBJ1-1,TRBV6-5,CASTERVGANTEAFF,TGTGCCAGCACCGAAAGGGTAGGGGCGAACACTGAAGCTTTCTTT
-,-,TRBJ1-2,TRBV7-9,CASSLGTRQEGYTF,TGTGCCAGCAGCTTAGGGACACGGCAGGAGGGCTACACCTTC
-,-,TRBJ1-4,TRBV28,CASSQTGEKLFF,TGTGCCAGCAGTCAAACAGGAGAAAAACTGTTTTTT
-,-,TRBJ2-7,TRBV11-2,CAGGQTYEQYF,TGTGCCGGAGGACAGACCTACGAGCAGTACTTC
-,-,TRBJ1-1,TRBV6-1,CASSEAGGVTEAFF,TGTGCCAGCAGTGAAGCCGGAGGTGTGACTGAAGCTTTCTTT
-,-,TRBJ1-6,TRBV27,CASSSGSNSPLHF,TGTGCCAGCTCTAGTGGGTCCAATTCACCCCTCCACTTT
-,TRBD1,TRBJ2-3,TRBV6-2/TRBV6-3,CASSRPGQGFSTDTQYF,TGTGCCAGCAGTAGGCCGGGACAGGGGTTTAGCACAGATACGCAGTATTTT
-,-,TRBJ1-5,TRBV11-2,CASSLGENQPQHF,TGTGCCAGCAGCTTGGGAGAAAATCAGCCCCAGCATTTT
-,-,TRBJ2-3,TRBV7-2,CASSPLGGGSDTQYF,TGTGCCAGCAGCCCCCTGGGGGGGGGCTCAGATACGCAGTATTTT
-,-,TRBJ1-6,TRBV28,CASSLMGGERTPLHF,TGTGCCAGCAGTTTGATGGGGGGGGAAAGGACACCCCTCCACTTT
-,-,TRBJ1-5,TRBV6-6,CASSYPSEAQPQHF,TGTGCCAGCAGTTACCCCTCGGAGGCTCAGCCCCAGCATTTT
-,-,TRBJ1-1,TRBV25-1,CASSGGQQNTEAFF,TGTGCCAGCAGTGGAGGACAGCAGAACACTGAAGCTTTCTTT
-,-,TRBJ1-1,TRBV11-2,CASSLAGGDTEAFF,TGTGCCAGCAGCCTAGCTGGGGGGGACACTGAAGCTTTCTTT
-,TRBD1,TRBJ2-1,TRBV7-9,CASSSTGQGYNEQFF,TGTGCCAGCAGCTCCACGGGACAGGGATACAATGAGCAGTTCTTC
-,-,TRBJ2-7,TRBV4-2,CASSVGGGRGKQYF,TGTGCCAGCAGCGTTGGGGGGGGCCGAGGGAAGCAGTACTTC
once,-,TRBJ2-7,TRBV12-5,CASGLGQSYEQYF,TGTGCTAGTGGTTTGGGACAGTCCTACGAGCAGTACTTC
once,-,TRBJ2-7,TRBV18,CASSPVPQVHYEQYF,TGTGCCAGCTCACCAGTCCCACAGGTCCATTACGAGCAGTACTTC
-,-,TRBJ1-1,TRBV12-3/TRBV12-4,CASGLPQGTEAFF,TGTGCCAGCGGGTTGCCTCAGGGGACTGAAGCTTTCTTT
few,-,TRBJ1-1,TRBV30,CAWQDRREAFF,TGTGCCTGGCAAGACAGGCGAGAAGCTTTCTTT
-,TRBD2,TRBJ2-5,TRBV7-9,CASSPRGTSGRAQETQYF,TGTGCCAGCAGCCCCAGGGGGACTAGCGGGAGGGCCCAAGAGACCCAGTACTTC
-,TRBD1,TRBJ1-1,TRBV18,CASSPSRTTGVDTEAFF,TGTGCCAGCTCACCGTCTCGAACGACAGGGGTCGACACTGAAGCTTTCTTT
-,-,TRBJ2-5,TRBV2,CASSDRGGDETQYF,TGTGCCAGCAGTGACCGCGGAGGGGATGAGACCCAGTACTTC
-,-,TRBJ1-1,TRBV4-2,CASSQVADVAFF,TGTGCCAGCAGCCAAGTGGCAGATGTGGCTTTCTTT
-,TRBD2,TRBJ2-5,TRBV5-1,CASSLGLAGGQETQYF,TGCGCCAGCAGCTTGGGACTAGCGGGGGGCCAAGAGACCCAGTACTTC
-,TRBD1,TRBJ2-7,TRBV28,CASSPPLQETGFAEQYF,TGTGCCAGCAGTCCCCCCCTCCAGGAGACAGGGTTTGCCGAGCAGTACTTC
-,-,TRBJ1-4,TRBV7-9,CASSPLVATNEKLFF,TGTGCCAGCAGCCCACTCGTAGCAACTAATGAAAAACTGTTTTTT
-,TRBD1,TRBJ1-3,TRBV7-3,CASSLDRQGNGNTIYF,TGTGCCAGCAGCTTAGACCGACAGGGTAATGGAAACACCATATATTTT
-,-,TRBJ1-6,TRBV5-1,CASSLEDNSPLHF,TGCGCCAGCAGCCTAGAGGATAATTCACCCCTCCACTTT
-,-,TRBJ2-4,TRBV4-1,CASSQQGREVVAKNIQYF,TGCGCCAGCAGCCAACAGGGGCGCGAGGTCGTAGCCAAAAACATTCAGTACTTC
once,TRBD1,TRBJ2-2,TRBV5-5,CASSLGTGTTGELFF,TGTGCCAGTTCGCTAGGGACAGGGACCACCGGGGAGCTGTTTTTT
-,-,TRBJ2-1,TRBV7-9,CASSLTANEQFF,TGTGCCAGCAGCTTAACCGCGAATGAGCAGTTCTTC
-,TRBD1,TRBJ1-1,TRBV24-1,CATRAGQGPTEAFF,TGTGCCACCCGGGCAGGACAGGGACCCACTGAAGCTTTCTTT
-,-,TRBJ1-6,TRBV18,CASSPRGSTRTNSPLHF,TGTGCCAGCTCACCACGGGGCTCGACTCGTACAAATTCACCCCTCCACTTT
-,-,TRBJ1-4,TRBV6-1,CASSDRGEDEKLFF,TGTGCCAGCAGTGATCGGGGTGAGGATGAAAAACTGTTTTTT
-,TRBD2,TRBJ2-3,TRBV6-4,CASSDSSSGAASGRIWSTDTQYF,TGTGCCAGCAGTGACTCATCGAGCGGGGCGGCTAGCGGGAGGATATGGAGCACAGATACGCAGTATTTT
-,-,TRBJ2-7,TRBV30,CAWSAGPNYEQYF,TGTGCCTGGAGTGCAGGGCCCAACTACGAGCAGTACTTC